These 7 T cell receptor beta chains were sequenced from one sample in a study of T cells in Graves' hyperthyroidism and ophthalmopathy. Amplified TCR beta CDR3 regions derived from RNA transcripts. During a first-round RT-PCR of the TCR CDR3, the HTBI primer set was used. MiXCR was run by TCRdb on the multiplex PCR reads, yielding one entry per CDR3 protein. The table lists a few hundred thousand distinct CDR3 sequences, around 42% of them singletons. The sample was peripheral blood or thyroid tissue (not recorded which). The origin of the receptors is a woman aged 18-35 years with Graves' hyperthyroidism.

Only one count was recorded for this clonotype. The chain recombines TRBV7-2 with TRBJ2-2; D assignment may be TRBD1 or TRBD2 (5 bases each). CDR1 is SGHTA, CDR2 FQGNSA, per germline. The CDR3 has 17 residues. V was cut by 5 bases and J by 1 base, with 17 bases left in between. The chain's CDR3 is CASSPAGTAQNTGELFF. The CDR3 bases are TGTGCCAGCAGCCCGGCCGGGACGGCCCAGAACACCGGGGAGCTGTTTTTT.

About this clonotype itself: Just one base apart from a much larger clone, this may be a read error. The rearrangement links TRBV11-2 to TRBJ2-7, with 7 bases aligning to TRBD1. The CDR3 length is 15 residues. CDR1 and CDR2 from the germline V gene are SGHAT and FQNNGV. Germline trimming cut 5 bases from V and 6 bases from J; bases unmatched to any gene: 13. The CDR3 region is CASSQPTRDSGEQYF. The CDR3 coding sequence is TGTGCCAGCAGCCAACCAACCCGGGACAGCGGCGAGCAGTACTTC.

The chain uses TRBV7-2 and TRBJ2-7; 7 bases agree with TRBD2. The DNA end lines up better with TRBJ2-1; the J call may be wrong. CDR1 is SGHTA, CDR2 FQGNSA, per germline. The CDR3 loop spans 15 amino acids. The CDR3 DNA sequence: TGTGCCAGCAGCTTACTGGCGGGAGCCCACAATGAGCAGTTCTTC. Its protein is CASSLLAGAHNEQFF.

This clonotype was recorded at least ten times. The chain recombines TRBV13 with TRBJ1-2, with D hard to call. V gave up 6 bases and J gave up 2 bases, with 13 bases separating them. The CDR3 is 14 amino acids. Germline CDR1 and CDR2: PRHDT and FYEKMQ (reference sequence). The CDR3 reads CASRKNGGNYGYTF. CDR3 nucleotide sequence: TGTGCCAGCAGAAAAAATGGAGGCAACTATGGCTACACCTTC.

A note on this clonotype: One end of the junction fails to match germline, which may point to a read error. The chain is built from TRBV7-9 and TRBJ1-1, with TRBD1 identical over 7 bases. CDR3 size: 15 residues. Germline V gives CDR1 SEHNR, CDR2 FQNEAQ (reference sequence). CDR3 nucleotide sequence: TGTGCCAGCAGCCGTTCGGGACAGATGAACACTGAAGCTTCCTTT. Encoded protein: CASSRSGQMNTEASF.

V gene TRBV6-5 combines with J gene TRBJ1-2; D remains ambiguous. Trimming left V 6 bases short and J 4 bases short, with 12 bases between. Germline assignment: CDR1 MNHEY and CDR2 SVGAGI. This CDR3 region has 13 residues. CDR3 in DNA: TGTGCCAGCAGCCGTCTGGGCAGCTATGGCTACACCTTC. This codes for CASSRLGSYGYTF.

V is TRBV7-3 and J is TRBJ2-7, with TRBD2 matching over 8 bases. The assigned J gene may be wrong: the sequence end matches TRBJ2-1 better. This CDR3 is built from 15 residues. Germline CDR1 SGHTA, CDR2 FQGTGA. The CDR3 loop reads CASSLSSGRYNEQFF. In DNA, the CDR3 is TGTGCCAGCAGCTTATCTAGCGGGCGTTACAATGAGCAGTTCTTC.